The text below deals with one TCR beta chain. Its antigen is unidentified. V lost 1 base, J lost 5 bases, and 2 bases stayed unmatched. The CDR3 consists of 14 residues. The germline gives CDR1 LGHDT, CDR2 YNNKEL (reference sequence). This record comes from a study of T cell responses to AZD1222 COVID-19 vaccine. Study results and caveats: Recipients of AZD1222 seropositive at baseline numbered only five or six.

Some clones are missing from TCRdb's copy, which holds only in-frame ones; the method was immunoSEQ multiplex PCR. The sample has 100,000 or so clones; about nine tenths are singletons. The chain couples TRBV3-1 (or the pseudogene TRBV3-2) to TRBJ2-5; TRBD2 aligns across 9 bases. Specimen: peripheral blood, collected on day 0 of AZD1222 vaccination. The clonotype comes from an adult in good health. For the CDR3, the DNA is TGTGCCAGCAGCCAAGGGACTAGCGCGGAGACCCAGTACTTC. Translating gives CASSQGTSAETQYF.